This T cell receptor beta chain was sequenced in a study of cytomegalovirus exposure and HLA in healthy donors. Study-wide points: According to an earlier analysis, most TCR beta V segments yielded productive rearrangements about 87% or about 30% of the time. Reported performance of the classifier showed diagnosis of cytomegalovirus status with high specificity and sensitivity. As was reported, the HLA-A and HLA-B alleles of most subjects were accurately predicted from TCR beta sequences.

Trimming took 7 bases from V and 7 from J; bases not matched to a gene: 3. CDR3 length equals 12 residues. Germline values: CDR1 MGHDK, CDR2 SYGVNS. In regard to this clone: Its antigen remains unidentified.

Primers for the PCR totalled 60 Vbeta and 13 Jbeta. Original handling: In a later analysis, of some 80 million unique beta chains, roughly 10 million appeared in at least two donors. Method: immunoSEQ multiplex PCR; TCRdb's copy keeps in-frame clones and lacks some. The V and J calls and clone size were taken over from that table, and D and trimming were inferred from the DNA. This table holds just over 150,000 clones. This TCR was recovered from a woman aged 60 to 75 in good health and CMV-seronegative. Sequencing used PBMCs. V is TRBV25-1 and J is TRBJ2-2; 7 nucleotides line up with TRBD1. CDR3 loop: CASNTGVGELFF. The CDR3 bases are TGTGCCAGCAATACAGGGGTCGGGGAGCTGTTTTTT. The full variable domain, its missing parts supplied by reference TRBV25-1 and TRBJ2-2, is EADIYQTPRYLVIGTGKKITLECSQTMGHDKMYWYQQDPGMELHLIHYSYGVNSTEKGDLSSESTVSRIRTEHFPLTLESARPSHTSQYLCASNTGVGELFFGEGSRLTVL.